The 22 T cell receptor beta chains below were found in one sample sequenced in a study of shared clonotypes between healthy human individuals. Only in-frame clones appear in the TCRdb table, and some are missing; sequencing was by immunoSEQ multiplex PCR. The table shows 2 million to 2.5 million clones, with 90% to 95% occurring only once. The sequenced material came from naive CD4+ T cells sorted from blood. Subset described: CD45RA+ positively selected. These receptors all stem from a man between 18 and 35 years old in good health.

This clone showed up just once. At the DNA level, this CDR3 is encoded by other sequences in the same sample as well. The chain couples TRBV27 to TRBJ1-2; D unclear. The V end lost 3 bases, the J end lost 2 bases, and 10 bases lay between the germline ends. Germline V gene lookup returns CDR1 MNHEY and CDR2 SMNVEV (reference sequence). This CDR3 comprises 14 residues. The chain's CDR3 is CASSFSGRNYGYTF. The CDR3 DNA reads TGTGCCAGCAGTTTCTCCGGGAGGAACTATGGCTACACCTTC.

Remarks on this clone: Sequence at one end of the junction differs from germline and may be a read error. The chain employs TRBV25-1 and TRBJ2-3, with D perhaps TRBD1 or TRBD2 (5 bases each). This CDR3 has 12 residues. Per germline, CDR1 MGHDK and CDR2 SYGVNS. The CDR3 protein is CASASGALKALF. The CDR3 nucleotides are TGTGCCAGCGCATCCGGGGCCCTAAAGGCTCTTTTT.

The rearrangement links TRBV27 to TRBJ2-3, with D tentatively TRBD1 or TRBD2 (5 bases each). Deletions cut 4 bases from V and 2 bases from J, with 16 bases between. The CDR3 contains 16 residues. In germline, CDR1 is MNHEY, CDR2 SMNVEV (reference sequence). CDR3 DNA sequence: TGTGCCAGCAGTTGGGGGACGGGCGGCCTCACAGATACGCAGTATTTT. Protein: CASSWGTGGLTDTQYF.

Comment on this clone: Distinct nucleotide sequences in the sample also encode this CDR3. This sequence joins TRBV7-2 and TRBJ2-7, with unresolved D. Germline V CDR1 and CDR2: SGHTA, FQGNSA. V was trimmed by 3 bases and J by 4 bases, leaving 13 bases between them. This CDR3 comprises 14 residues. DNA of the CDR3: TGTGCCAGCAGCTTGGGTGGTGGTGCTTACGAGCAGTACTTC. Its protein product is CASSLGGGAYEQYF.

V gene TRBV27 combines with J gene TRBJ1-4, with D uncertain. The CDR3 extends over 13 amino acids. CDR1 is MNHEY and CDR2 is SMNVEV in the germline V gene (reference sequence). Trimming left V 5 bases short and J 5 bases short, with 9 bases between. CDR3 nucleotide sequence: TGTGCCAGCAGTCGGGAATTAAATGAAAAACTGTTTTTT. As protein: CASSRELNEKLFF. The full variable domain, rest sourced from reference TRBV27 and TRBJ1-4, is EAQVTQNPRYLITVTGKKLTVTCSQNMNHEYMSWYRQDPGLGLRQIYYSMNVEVTDKGDVPEGYKVSRKEKRNFPLILESPSPNQTSLYFCASSRELNEKLFFGSGTQLSVL.

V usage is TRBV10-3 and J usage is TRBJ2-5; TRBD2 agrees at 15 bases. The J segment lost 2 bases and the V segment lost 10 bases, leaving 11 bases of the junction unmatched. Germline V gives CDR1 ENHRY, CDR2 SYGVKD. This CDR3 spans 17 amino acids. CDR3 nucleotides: TGTGCCACACGAAGGACTAGCGGGGGGGCCGGGCAAGAGACCCAGTACTTC. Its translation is CATRRTSGGAGQETQYF.

CDR3: CASRYLTESPLHF. Written as DNA, the CDR3 is TGTGCCAGCCGCTACCTTACTGAATCACCCCTCCACTTT. The chain combines TRBV25-1 with TRBJ1-6, with D unclear. CDR1 and CDR2 (germline): MGHDK, SYGVNS. The CDR3 is 13 residues long. Trimming took off 8 bases at V and 10 bases at J, with 15 bases between the two ends.

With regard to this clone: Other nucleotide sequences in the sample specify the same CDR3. This CDR3 reads CASSVAGSSSYEQYF. The CDR3 nucleotides are TGTGCCAGCAGCGTAGCAGGTTCTAGCTCCTACGAGCAGTACTTC. The chain combines TRBV9 with TRBJ2-7; D is ambiguous. There are 15 residues in the CDR3. Per the germline V gene, CDR1 is SGDLS and CDR2 is YYNGEE. With 0 bases removed from V and 0 bases from J, the gap between germline ends came to 10 bases.

CDR3 residues: CASSYSRRAGWTEAFF. CDR3 nucleotide sequence: TGTGCCAGCAGTTACTCGAGGCGGGCGGGGTGGACTGAAGCTTTCTTT. The rearrangement joins TRBV6-5 to TRBJ1-1; D gene ambiguous. The CDR3 runs 16 residues. The V gene lost 0 bases and the J gene lost 5 bases, with 16 bases spanning the gap. The germline V gene has CDR1 MNHEY and CDR2 SVGAGI.

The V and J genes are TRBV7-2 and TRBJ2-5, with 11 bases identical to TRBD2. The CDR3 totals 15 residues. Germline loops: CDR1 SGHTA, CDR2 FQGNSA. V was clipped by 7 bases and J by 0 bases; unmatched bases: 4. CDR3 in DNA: TGTGCCAGCACCTCTAGCGGGAGGTACCAAGAGACCCAGTACTTC. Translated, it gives CASTSSGRYQETQYF.

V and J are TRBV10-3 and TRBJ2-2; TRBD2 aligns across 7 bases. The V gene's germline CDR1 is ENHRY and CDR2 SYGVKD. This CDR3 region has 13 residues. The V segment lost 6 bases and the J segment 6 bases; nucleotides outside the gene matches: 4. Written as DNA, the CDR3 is TGTGCCATCAGGGGGACTATCGCCGGGGAGCTGTTTTTT. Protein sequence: CAIRGTIAGELFF.

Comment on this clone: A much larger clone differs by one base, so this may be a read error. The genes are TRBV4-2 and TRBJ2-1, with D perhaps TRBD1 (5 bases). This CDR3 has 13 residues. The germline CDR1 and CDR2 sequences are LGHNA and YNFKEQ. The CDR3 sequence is CVSSQDQGHQQFF. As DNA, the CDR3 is TGTGTCAGCAGCCAAGATCAGGGCCACCAGCAGTTCTTC.

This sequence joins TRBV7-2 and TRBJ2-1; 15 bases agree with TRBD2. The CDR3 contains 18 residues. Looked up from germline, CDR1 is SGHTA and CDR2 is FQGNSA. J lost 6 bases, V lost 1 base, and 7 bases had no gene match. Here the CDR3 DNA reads TGTGCCAGCAGCTTAGTAGGGACTAGCGGGAGGACGGTCAATGAGCAGTTCTTC. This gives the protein CASSLVGTSGRTVNEQFF.

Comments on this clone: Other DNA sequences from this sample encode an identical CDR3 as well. The CDR3 DNA reads as TGTGCCAGCTCACCACCTGGGGCCAACTATGGCTACACCTTC. This encodes CASSPPGANYGYTF. The J gene is TRBJ1-2, the V gene TRBV18; TRBD1 is a possible D gene (5 bases). Germline V gene lookup returns CDR1 KGHSH and CDR2 LQKENI. Trimming took off 0 bases at V and 2 bases at J, with 7 bases between the two ends. This CDR3 is 14 amino acids long.

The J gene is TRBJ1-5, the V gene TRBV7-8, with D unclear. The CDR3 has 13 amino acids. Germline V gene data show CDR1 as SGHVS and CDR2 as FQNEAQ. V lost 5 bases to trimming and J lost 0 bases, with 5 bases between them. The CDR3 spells CASSTSSNQPQHF. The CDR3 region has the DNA TGTGCCAGCAGCACGAGTAGCAATCAGCCCCAGCATTTT.

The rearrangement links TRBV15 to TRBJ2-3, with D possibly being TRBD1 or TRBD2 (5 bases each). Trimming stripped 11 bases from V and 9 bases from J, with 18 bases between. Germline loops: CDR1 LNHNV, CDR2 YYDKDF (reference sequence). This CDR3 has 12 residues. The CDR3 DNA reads TGTGCCTCCTCAGGGACCCTCCGCACGCAGTATTTT. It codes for CASSGTLRTQYF. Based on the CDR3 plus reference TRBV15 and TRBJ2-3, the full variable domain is DAMVIQNPRYQVTQFGKPVTLSCSQTLNHNVMYWYQQKSSQAPKLLFHYYDKDFNNEADTPDNFQSRRPNTSFCFLDIRSPGLGDTAMYLCASSGTLRTQYFGPGTRLTVL.

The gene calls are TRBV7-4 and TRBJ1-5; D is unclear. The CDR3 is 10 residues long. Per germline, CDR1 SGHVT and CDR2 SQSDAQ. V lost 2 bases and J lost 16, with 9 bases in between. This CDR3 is CASSLFPKHF. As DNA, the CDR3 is TGTGCCAGCAGCTTATTCCCCAAACATTTT.

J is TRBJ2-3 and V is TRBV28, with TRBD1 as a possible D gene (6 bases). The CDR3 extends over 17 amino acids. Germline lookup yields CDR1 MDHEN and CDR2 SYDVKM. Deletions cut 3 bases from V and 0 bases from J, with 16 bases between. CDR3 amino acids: CASSFRPGESSTDTQYF. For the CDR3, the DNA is TGTGCCAGCAGTTTCAGGCCAGGGGAGTCTAGCACAGATACGCAGTATTTT.

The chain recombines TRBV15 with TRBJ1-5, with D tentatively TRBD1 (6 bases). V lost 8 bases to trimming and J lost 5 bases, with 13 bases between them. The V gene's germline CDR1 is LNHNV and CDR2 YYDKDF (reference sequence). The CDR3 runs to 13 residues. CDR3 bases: TGTGCCACCCAGGACAGTGTCGATCAGCCCCAGCATTTT. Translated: CATQDSVDQPQHF.

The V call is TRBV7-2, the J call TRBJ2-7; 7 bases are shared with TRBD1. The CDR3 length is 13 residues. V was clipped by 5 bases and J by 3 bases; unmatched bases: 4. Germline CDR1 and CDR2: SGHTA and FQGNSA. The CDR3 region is CASSPGQFYEQYF. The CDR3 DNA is TGTGCCAGCAGCCCGGGACAGTTCTACGAGCAGTACTTC. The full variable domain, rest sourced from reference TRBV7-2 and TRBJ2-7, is GAGVSQSPSNKVTEKGKDVELRCDPISGHTALYWYRQSLGQGLEFLIYFQGNSAPDKSGLPSDRFSAERTGGSVSTLTIQRTQQEDSAVYLCASSPGQFYEQYFGPGTRLTVT.

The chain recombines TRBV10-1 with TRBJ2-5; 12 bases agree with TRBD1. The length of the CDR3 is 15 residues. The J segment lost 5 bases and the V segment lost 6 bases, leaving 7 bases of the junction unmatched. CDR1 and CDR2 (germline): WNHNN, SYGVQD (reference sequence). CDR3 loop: CASSRTGTGGETQYF. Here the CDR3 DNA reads TGCGCCAGCAGCAGGACCGGGACAGGGGGCGAGACCCAGTACTTC.

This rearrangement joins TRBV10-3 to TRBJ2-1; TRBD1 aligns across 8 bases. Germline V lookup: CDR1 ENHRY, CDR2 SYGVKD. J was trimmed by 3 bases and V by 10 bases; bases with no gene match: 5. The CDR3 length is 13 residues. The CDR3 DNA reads TGTGCCACTGGGGACAGGTTCTACAATGAGCAGTTCTTC. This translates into CATGDRFYNEQFF.